The entry below describes one T cell receptor (beta chain). Germline V gene sequence: CDR1 MGHRA, CDR2 YSYEKL. Trimming took off 4 bases at V and 6 bases at J, with 10 bases between the two ends. The CDR3 is 13 residues long. These data come from a study of shared clonotypes between healthy human individuals. Terminally differentiated effector memory CD45RA+ cells were excluded from the naive CD8 cells, which were CD45RO-negative and positively selected for CCR7. The genomic DNA of each subset was split evenly across several immunoSEQ plates. Assay: immunoSEQ multiplex PCR; the TCRdb copy retains only in-frame clones and omits some. The top ten clones hold about 24% of a sample with approximately 810,000 clones, 80% to 95% of them seen once.

The sample was naive CD8+ T cells sorted from blood. This receptor was obtained from a man aged 30 to 45 in good health. The rearrangement uses TRBV4-1 and TRBJ2-1; D may match TRBD1 or TRBD2 (5 bases each). The CDR3 DNA reads as TGCGCCAGCAGCCGAACCGGGACCAATGAGCAGTTCTTC. Translated, it gives CASSRTGTNEQFF.